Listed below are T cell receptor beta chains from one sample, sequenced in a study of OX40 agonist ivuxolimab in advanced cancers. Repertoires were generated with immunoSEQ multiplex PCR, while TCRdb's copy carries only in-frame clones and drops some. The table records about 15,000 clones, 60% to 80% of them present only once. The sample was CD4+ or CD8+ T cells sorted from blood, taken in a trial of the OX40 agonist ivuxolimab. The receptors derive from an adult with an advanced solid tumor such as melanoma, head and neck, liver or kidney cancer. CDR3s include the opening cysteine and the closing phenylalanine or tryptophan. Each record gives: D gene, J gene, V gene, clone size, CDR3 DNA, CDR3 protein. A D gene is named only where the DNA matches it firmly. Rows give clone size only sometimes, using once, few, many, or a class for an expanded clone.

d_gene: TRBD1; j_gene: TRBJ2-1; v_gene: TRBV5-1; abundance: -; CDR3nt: TGCGCCAGCACCGGGACAGGGAACGACAATGAGCAGTTCTTC; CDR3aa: CASTGTGNDNEQFF
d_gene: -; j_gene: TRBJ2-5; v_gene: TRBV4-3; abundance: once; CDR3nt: TGCGCCAGCAGCCTTTCGACTAGGACGGGAGAGACCCAGTACTTC; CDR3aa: CASSLSTRTGETQYF
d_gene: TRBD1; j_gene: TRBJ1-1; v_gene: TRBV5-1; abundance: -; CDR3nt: TGCGCCAGCAGCTACGGACAGGGGGACACTGAAGCTTTCTTT; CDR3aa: CASSYGQGDTEAFF
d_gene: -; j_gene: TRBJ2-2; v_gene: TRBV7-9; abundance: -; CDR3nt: TGTGCCAGCAGCTTATTGAGAAACACCGGGGAGCTGTTTTTT; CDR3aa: CASSLLRNTGELFF
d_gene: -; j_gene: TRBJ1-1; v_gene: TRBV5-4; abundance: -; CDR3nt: TGTGCCAGCAGCTTGGGGGCAGGGCACACTGAAGCTTTCTTT; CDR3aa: CASSLGAGHTEAFF
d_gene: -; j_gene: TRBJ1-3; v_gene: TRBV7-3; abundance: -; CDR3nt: TGTGCCAGCAGCTTAAGCTCATCCGCTGGAAACACCATATATTTT; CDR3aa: CASSLSSSAGNTIYF
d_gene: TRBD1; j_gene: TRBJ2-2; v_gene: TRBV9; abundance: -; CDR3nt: TGTGCCAGCAGCGCATGGGACAGGGGGCGCGGCGGGGAGCTGTTTTTT; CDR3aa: CASSAWDRGRGGELFF
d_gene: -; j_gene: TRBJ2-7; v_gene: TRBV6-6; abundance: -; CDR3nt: TGTGCCAGCAGTCCGGGACAAACCTACGAGCAGTACTTC; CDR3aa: CASSPGQTYEQYF
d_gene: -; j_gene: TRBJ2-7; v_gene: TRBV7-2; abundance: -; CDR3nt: TGTGCCAGCAGCTCAAGAGGGACCATAAACTCCTACGAGCAGTACTTC; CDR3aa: CASSSRGTINSYEQYF
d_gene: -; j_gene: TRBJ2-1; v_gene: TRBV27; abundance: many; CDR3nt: TGTGCCAGCAGTTTAGGCCCGGGGCCCTACAATGAGCAGTTCTTC; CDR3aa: CASSLGPGPYNEQFF
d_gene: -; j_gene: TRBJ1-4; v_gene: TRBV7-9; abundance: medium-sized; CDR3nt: TGTGCCAGCAGCTTTGGTAGTAATGAAAAACTGTTTTTT; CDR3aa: CASSFGSNEKLFF
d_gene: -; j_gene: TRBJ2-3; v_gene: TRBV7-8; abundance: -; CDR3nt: TGTGCCAGCAGCCCCGAACATTCCACAGATACGCAGTATTTT; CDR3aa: CASSPEHSTDTQYF
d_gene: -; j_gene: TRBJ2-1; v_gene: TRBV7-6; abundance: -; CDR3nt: TGTGCCAGCAGCCGGATCGGTCCCCAGGAGCAGTTCTTC; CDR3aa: CASSRIGPQEQFF
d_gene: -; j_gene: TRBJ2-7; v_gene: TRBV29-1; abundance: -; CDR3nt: TGCAGCGTTGCCACAGGATCCTACGAGCAGTACTTC; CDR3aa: CSVATGSYEQYF
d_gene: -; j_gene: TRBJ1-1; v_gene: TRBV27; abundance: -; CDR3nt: TGTGCCAGCATGGAGAACACTGAAGCTTTCTTT; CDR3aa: CASMENTEAFF
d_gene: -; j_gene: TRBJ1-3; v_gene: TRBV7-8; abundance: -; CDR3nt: TGTGCCAGCAGCGCCCGACAGGTCTCTGGAAACACCATATATTTT; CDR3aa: CASSARQVSGNTIYF
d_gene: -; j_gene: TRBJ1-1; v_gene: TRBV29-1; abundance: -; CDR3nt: TGCAGCGTCTCTCTCGGGGGGAACACTGAAGCTTTCTTT; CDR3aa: CSVSLGGNTEAFF
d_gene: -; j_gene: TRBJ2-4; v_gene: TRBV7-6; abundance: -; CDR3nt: TGTGCCAGCAGCCCCGATAGTGACATTCAGTACTTC; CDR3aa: CASSPDSDIQYF
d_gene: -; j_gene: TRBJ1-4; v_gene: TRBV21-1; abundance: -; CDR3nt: TGTGCCAGCAGCCGGGGAGGTATTGCAACTAATGAAAAACTGTTTTTT; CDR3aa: CASSRGGIATNEKLFF
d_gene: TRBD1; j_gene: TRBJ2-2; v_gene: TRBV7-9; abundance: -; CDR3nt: TGTGCCAGCAGCTTCCCTGGACAGGGTACGAACACCGGGGAGCTGTTTTTT; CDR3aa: CASSFPGQGTNTGELFF
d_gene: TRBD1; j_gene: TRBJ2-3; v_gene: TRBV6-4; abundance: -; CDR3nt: TGTGCCAGTGGGACAGGGGGCACGGATACGCAGTATTTT; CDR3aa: CASGTGGTDTQYF
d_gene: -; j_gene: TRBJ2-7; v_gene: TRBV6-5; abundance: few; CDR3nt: TGTGCCAGCAGTGCCGATTACGAGCAGTACTTC; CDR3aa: CASSADYEQYF
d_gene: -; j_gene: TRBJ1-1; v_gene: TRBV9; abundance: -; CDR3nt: TGTGCCAGCAGCCTAGACAGGAATGGGAACACTGAAGCTTTCTTT; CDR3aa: CASSLDRNGNTEAFF
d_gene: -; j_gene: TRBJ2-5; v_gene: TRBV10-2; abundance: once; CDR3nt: TGCGCCAGCAGAAATTCCTGGGGGGAGACCCAGTACTTC; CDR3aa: CASRNSWGETQYF
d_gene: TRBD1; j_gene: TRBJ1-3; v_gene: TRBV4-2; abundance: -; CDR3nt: TGTGCCAGCAGTGAGACAGGGTCTGGAAACACCATATATTTT; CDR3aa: CASSETGSGNTIYF
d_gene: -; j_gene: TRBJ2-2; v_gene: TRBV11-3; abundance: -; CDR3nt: TGTGCCAGCAGCTCCCTCGCCGGGGAGCTGTTTTTT; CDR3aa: CASSSLAGELFF
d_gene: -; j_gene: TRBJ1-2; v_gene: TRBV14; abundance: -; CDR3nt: TGTGCCAGCAGCCAAGATCCGGGGGGCCCAGCTTTAAACTATGGCTACACCTTC; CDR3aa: CASSQDPGGPALNYGYTF
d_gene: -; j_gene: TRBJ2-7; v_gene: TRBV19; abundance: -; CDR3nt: TGTGCCAGTAGTGACGCTCGGGCAGTTTCATACGAGCAGTACTTC; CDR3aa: CASSDARAVSYEQYF
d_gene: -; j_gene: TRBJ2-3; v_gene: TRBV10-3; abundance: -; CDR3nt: TGTGCCATCAGTGTAATCGACAGCTCAGATACGCAGTATTTT; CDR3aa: CAISVIDSSDTQYF
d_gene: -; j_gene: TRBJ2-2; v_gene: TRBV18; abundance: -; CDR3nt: TGTGCCAGCTCACCAACGGTTCCGGGGGAGCTGTTTTTT; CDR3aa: CASSPTVPGELFF
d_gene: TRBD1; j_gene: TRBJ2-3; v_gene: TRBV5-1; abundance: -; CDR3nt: TGCGCCAGCAGCGGGAGGGGACAGGGGCTTCGCACAGATACGCAGTATTTT; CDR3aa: CASSGRGQGLRTDTQYF
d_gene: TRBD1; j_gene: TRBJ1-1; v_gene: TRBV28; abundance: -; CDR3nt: TGTGCCAGCAGCCGCCGGGGAGACAGGGACACTGAAGCTTTCTTT; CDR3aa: CASSRRGDRDTEAFF
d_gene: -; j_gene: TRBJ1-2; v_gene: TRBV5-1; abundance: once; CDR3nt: TGCGCCAGCAGCTTAGACAGGACCTATGGCTACACCTTC; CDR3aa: CASSLDRTYGYTF
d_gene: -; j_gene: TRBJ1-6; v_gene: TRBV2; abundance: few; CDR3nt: TGTGCCAGCATCACGGGGTGGAATTCACCCCTCCACTTT; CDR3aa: CASITGWNSPLHF
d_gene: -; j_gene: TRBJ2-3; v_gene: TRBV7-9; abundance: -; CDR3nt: TGTGCCAGCAGCTTTGAGGTTGCCACAGATACGCAGTATTTT; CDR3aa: CASSFEVATDTQYF
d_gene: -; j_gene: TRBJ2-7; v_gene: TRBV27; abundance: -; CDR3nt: TGTGCCAGCAGTTCCCTCCGCACAGGCGCCTATATCTACGAGCAGTACTTC; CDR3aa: CASSSLRTGAYIYEQYF
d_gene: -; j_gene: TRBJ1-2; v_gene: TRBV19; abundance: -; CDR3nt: TGTGCCAGTAGTAAGGGCCCCACTCTGTACACTGAAACAGACTTGGGATACAGAGCTGATGGCTACACCTTC; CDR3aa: CASSKGPTLYTETDLGYRADGYTF
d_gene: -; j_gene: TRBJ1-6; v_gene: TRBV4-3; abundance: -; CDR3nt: TGCGCCAGCAGCCAAGATCCAAATTCACCCCTCCACTTT; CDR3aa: CASSQDPNSPLHF
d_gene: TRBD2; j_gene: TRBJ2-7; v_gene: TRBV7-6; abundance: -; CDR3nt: TGTGCCAGCAGCCTCCTGCTAGCGGGGTCCCCCTACGAGCAGTACTTC; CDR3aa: CASSLLLAGSPYEQYF
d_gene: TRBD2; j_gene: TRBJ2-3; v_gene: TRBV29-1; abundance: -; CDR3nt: TGCAGCGTTGAACCAGCGGGGCGGGGTGGTACGCAGTATTTT; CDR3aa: CSVEPAGRGGTQYF
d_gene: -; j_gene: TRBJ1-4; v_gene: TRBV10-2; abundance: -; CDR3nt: TGCGCCAGTTCCCTGACCCCGGAGGCTAATGAAAAACTGTTTTTT; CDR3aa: CASSLTPEANEKLFF
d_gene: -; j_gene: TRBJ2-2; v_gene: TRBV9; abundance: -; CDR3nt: TGTGCCAGCAGCGTAGGAGGGGAGCCCGGGGAGCTGTTTTTT; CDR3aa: CASSVGGEPGELFF
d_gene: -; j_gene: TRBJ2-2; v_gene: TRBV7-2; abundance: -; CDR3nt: TGTGCCAGCAGCTACATGGGCTGGGAGCTGTTTTTT; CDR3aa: CASSYMGWELFF
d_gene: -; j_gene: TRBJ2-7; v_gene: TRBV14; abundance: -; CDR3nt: TGTGCCAGCAGCCAAGCTTTAAGGGAGCAGTACTTC; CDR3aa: CASSQALREQYF
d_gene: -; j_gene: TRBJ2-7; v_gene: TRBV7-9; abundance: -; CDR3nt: TGTGCCAGCAGCCTCTCGGCGGACGAGCAGTACTTC; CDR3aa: CASSLSADEQYF
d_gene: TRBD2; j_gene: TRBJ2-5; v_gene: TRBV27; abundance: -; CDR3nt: TGTGCCAGCAGTGCTAGGGAGACTAGCGGGGAGACCCAGTACTTC; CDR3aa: CASSARETSGETQYF
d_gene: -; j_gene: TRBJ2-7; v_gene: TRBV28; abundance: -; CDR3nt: TGTGCCAGCAGCCCTATACCCCAGACAGCCTCGACCGAGCAGTACTTC; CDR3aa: CASSPIPQTASTEQYF
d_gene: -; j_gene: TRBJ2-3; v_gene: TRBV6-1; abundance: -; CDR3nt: TGTGCCAGCAGTGAAGGGACAGCTACGGCTAGCACAGATACGCAGTATTTT; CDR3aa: CASSEGTATASTDTQYF
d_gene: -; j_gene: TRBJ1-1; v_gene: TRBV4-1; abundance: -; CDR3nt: TGCGCCAGCTCCCGGGGGCCCGAAGGGGCTTTCTTT; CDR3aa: CASSRGPEGAFF
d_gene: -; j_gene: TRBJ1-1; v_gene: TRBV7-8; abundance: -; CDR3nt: TGTGCCAGCGAAACCGGACCTGAAGCTTTCTTT; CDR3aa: CASETGPEAFF
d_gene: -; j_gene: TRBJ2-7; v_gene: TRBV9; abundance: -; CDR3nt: TGTGCCAGCAGCCGTTCGATGGCTTTCAGGGAGCAGTACTTC; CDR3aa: CASSRSMAFREQYF
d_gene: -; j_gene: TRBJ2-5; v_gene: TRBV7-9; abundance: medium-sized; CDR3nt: TGTGCCAGCAGCTTCGGAGAGACCCAGTACTTC; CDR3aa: CASSFGETQYF
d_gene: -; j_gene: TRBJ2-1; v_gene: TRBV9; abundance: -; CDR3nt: TGTGCCAGCAGCCACCAGTGGGGGGTTCGGGATGAGCAGTTCTTC; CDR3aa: CASSHQWGVRDEQFF
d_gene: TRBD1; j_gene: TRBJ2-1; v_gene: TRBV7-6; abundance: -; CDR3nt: TGTGCCAGCAGCCTACCCCCGGGACAGGGAGTCTACAATGAGCAGTTCTTC; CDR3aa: CASSLPPGQGVYNEQFF
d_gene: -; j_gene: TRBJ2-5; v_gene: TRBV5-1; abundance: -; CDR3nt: TGCGCCAGCAGCTTAAGGAGGGGCATGGAGACCCAGTACTTC; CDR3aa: CASSLRRGMETQYF
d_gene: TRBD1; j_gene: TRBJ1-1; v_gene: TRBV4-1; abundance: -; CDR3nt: TGCGCCAGCAGAGACACAGGGGGCACTGAAGCTTTCTTT; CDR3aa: CASRDTGGTEAFF
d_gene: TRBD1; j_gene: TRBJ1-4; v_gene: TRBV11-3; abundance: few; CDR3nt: TGTGCCAGCAGCGGATACCGTGAGACAGGGTACGAAAAACTGTTTTTT; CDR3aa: CASSGYRETGYEKLFF
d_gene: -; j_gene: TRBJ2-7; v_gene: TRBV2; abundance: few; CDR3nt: TGTGCCAGCAGTGACGGACCGGGGGACGAGCAGTACTTC; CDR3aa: CASSDGPGDEQYF
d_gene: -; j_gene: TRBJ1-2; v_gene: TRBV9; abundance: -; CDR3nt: TGTGCCAGCAGCGTAGCTTCTAATGGCTACACCTTC; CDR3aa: CASSVASNGYTF